Presented here are 9 T cell receptor beta chains from one specimen sequenced in a study of CD8 T cells in Susac syndrome. Random hexamers were used to reverse transcribe 0.5 to 1 ug of RNA. TCRdb re-called the immunoSEQ multiplex PCR reads with MiXCR, one entry per CDR3 protein. The table includes about 200,000 distinct CDR3 sequences, roughly 94% detected once. The sample comprised CD4+ T cells from PBMCs. These receptors came from a human donor in good health.

J is TRBJ1-2 and V is TRBV18; a weak D match, TRBD1 (6 bases). The CDR3 covers 15 residues. The V gene lost 3 bases and the J gene lost 4 bases, with 15 bases spanning the gap. Germline CDR1 is KGHSH and CDR2 is LQKENI. CDR3 in DNA: TGTGCCAGCTCACCCGAACAGGGAAGATCCTATGGCTACACCTTC. Protein: CASSPEQGRSYGYTF.

The V gene is TRBV7-2, the J gene TRBJ2-1; 9 bases fit TRBD2. CDR3 length: 15 amino acids. Germline V CDR1 and CDR2: SGHTA, FQGNSA. Losses at the gene ends were 4 bases for V and 8 bases for J; bases not matched to a gene: 9. The CDR3 nucleotides read TGTGCCAGCAGCTCTCCGGGACTAGCTACCGATGAGCAGTTCTTC. Translation gives CASSSPGLATDEQFF.

This clonotype was detected only once. V gene TRBV2 combines with J gene TRBJ1-6; 7 bases map to TRBD1. Germline trimming cut 6 bases from V and 7 bases from J; bases unmatched to any gene: 3. In germline, CDR1 is SNHLY, CDR2 FYNNEI. This CDR3 has 13 residues. CDR3 sequence reads: CASRTGRNSPLHF. The CDR3 DNA sequence: TGTGCCAGCAGGACAGGGAGGAATTCACCCCTCCACTTT.

The chain joins TRBV6-5 to TRBJ2-1; D is possibly TRBD1 or TRBD2 (5 bases each). V was cut by 7 bases and J by 6 bases, with 10 bases left in between. The CDR3 contains 12 residues. Germline V gene sequence: CDR1 MNHEY, CDR2 SVGAGI. The CDR3 nucleotides are TGTGCCAGCAAAGACAGCGGCAATGAGCAGTTCTTC. Translating gives CASKDSGNEQFF.

This clonotype showed up just once. The rearrangement links TRBV20-1 to TRBJ1-5, with 7 bases aligning to TRBD1. The trim removed 5 bases at V and 6 bases at J, leaving 10 bases unmatched. CDR1 DFQATT and CDR2 SNEGSKA come from the germline V gene (reference sequence). The CDR3 runs to 14 residues. CDR3 nucleotide sequence: TGCAGTGCTCCCTCAGGGGGGAGAGGTCAGCCCCAGCATTTT. This gives the protein CSAPSGGRGQPQHF.

This chain links TRBV7-9 with TRBJ1-5; the match to TRBD1 covers 10 bases. The junction had 1 base not matched to a gene; V was cut back by 1 base and J by 4 bases. Germline V gene data show CDR1 as SEHNR and CDR2 as FQNEAQ (reference sequence). The CDR3 extends over 15 amino acids. The CDR3 region is CASSLGDRGNQPQHF. For the CDR3, the DNA is TGTGCCAGCAGCTTAGGGGACAGGGGAAATCAGCCCCAGCATTTT.

The rearrangement links TRBV5-1 to TRBJ2-7, with 7 bases matching TRBD1. Germline loops: CDR1 SGHRS, CDR2 YFSETQ. The CDR3 contains 13 residues. Germline trimming cut 4 bases from V and 7 bases from J; bases unmatched to any gene: 8. The CDR3 DNA sequence: TGCGCCAGCAGCCCAAACAGGGGTCGGGAGCAGTACTTC. Its protein is CASSPNRGREQYF. The full variable domain, its missing parts supplied by reference TRBV5-1 and TRBJ2-7, is KAGVTQTPRYLIKTRGQQVTLSCSPISGHRSVSWYQQTPGQGLQFLFEYFSETQRNKGNFPGRFSGRQFSNSRSEMNVSTLELGDSALYLCASSPNRGREQYFGPGTRLTVT.

This sequence joins TRBV5-1 and TRBJ2-3; D is ambiguous. Germline loops: CDR1 SGHRS, CDR2 YFSETQ. Trimming cost V 0 bases and J 4 bases, with 6 bases left between them. This CDR3 region has 13 residues. As DNA, the CDR3 is TGCGCCAGCAGCTTGGAGATCCCAGATACGCAGTATTTT. Translated, it gives CASSLEIPDTQYF.

The J gene is TRBJ1-5, the V gene TRBV29-1; unclear D gene. The V gene lost 4 bases and the J gene lost 7 bases, with 17 bases spanning the gap. The germline V gene has CDR1 SQVTM and CDR2 ANQGSEA. This CDR3 has 14 residues. CDR3 in amino acids: CSVAGSAVDQPQHF. For the CDR3, the DNA is TGCAGCGTTGCTGGTTCTGCGGTGGACCAGCCCCAGCATTTT.